This T cell receptor beta chain came from a study of T cell clones after liver transplantation. Overall study findings and caveats: Conclusions were preliminary, with small, heterogeneous patient groups.

Sorting of unstimulated PBMCs yielded separate CD3+CD4+ and CD3+CD8+ fractions. Between the trimmed V and J ends, which lost 3 bases and 6 bases, there was a span of 15 bases. The V gene's germline CDR1 is KGHSH and CDR2 LQKENI. CDR3 length: 14 residues. Profiled with immunoSEQ multiplex PCR; TCRdb holds only in-frame clones, not every one. This sample has tens of thousands of clones, with roughly 84% found just once. A word on this clone: Antigen specificity is unknown.

Sequencing used CD4+ T cells from blood, obtained 24 months after liver transplant. V gene TRBV18 combines with J gene TRBJ2-7; D uncertain. The clonotype comes from a human patient who received a liver transplant. Some T cells could come from the graft donor. The CDR3: CASSPSPPGSEQYF. CDR3 DNA sequence: TGTGCCAGCTCACCCTCCCCTCCGGGTTCCGAGCAGTACTTC.